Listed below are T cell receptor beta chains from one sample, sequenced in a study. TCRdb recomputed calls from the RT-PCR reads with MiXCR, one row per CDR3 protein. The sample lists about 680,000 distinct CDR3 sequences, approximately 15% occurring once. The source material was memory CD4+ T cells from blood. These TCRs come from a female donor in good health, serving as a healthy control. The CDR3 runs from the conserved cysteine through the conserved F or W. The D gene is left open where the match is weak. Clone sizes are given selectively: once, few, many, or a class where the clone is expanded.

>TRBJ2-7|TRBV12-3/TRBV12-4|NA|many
TGTGCCAGCAATCTCAAGGGCAGGTCGTCCTACGAGCAGTACTTC
CASNLKGRSSYEQYF
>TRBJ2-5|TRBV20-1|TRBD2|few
TGCAGTGCTAAACTAGCGGGACCCCAAGAGACCCAGTACTTC
CSAKLAGPQETQYF
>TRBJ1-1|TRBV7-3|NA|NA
TGTGCCAGCAGCCAACAGGGCCTGAACACTGAAGCTTTCTTT
CASSQQGLNTEAFF
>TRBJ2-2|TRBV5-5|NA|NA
TGTGCCAGCAGCATAGGGACTGGGAACACCGGGGAGCTGTTTTTT
CASSIGTGNTGELFF
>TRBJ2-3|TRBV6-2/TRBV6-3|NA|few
TGTGCCATCAAGAGTATTAACACAGATACGCAGTATTTT
CAIKSINTDTQYF
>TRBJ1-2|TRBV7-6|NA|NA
TGTGCCAGCAGCTTTTCGACAGCGATCTATGGCTACACCTTC
CASSFSTAIYGYTF
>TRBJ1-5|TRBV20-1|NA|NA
TGCAGTGCTAGCTTGTCGGGACACCTTAGCAATCAGCCCCAGCATTTT
CSASLSGHLSNQPQHF
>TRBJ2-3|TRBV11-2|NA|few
TGTGCCAGCAATGACAGTCCCCCTAGCACAGATACGCAGTATTTT
CASNDSPPSTDTQYF
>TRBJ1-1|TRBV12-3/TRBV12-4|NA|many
TGTGCCAGCAGTTTAGCGCGTAACACTGAAGCTTTCTTT
CASSLARNTEAFF
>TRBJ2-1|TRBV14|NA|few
TGTGCCAGCAGCCAACCCGTGGCAGCCCCCTACAATGAGCAGTTCTTC
CASSQPVAAPYNEQFF